Presented here are 27 T cell receptor beta chains from one specimen sequenced in a study of early T cells in non-severe SARS-CoV-2 infection. Each CDR3 protein is one row after TCRdb ran MiXCR on the 5' RACE reads. This table has some 81,000 distinct CDR3 sequences, about 15% appearing once. Sequencing input: whole blood. The receptors come from an adult who was a healthcare worker with PCR-confirmed SARS-CoV-2 infection or an uninfected control (not recorded which).

Only a few counts were recorded for this clonotype. V gene TRBV11-2 combines with J gene TRBJ2-1, with 11 bases identical to TRBD2. V was clipped by 6 bases and J by 7 bases; unmatched bases: 5. Germline V CDR1 and CDR2: SGHAT, FQNNGV. The CDR3 covers 14 residues. Here the CDR3 reads CASRTIAGGNEQFF. For the CDR3, the DNA is TGTGCCAGCAGGACCATAGCGGGAGGGAATGAGCAGTTCTTC.

V gene TRBV6-5 combines with J gene TRBJ2-2, with 9 positions matching TRBD2. The CDR3 contains 17 residues. V lost 6 bases and J lost 7; bases outside the gene matches: 15. Germline V gene lookup returns CDR1 MNHEY and CDR2 SVGAGI. DNA of the CDR3: TGTGCCAGCAGACCGCTTCCGGGACTAGCTATGGGCGGGGAGCTGTTTTTT. Protein sequence: CASRPLPGLAMGGELFF.

This clonotype was detected only a few times. V usage is TRBV5-1 and J usage is TRBJ1-1, with D possibly matching TRBD1 (6 bases). Germline CDR1 SGHRS, CDR2 YFSETQ. Trimming shortened V by 6 bases and J by 4 bases, and 16 bases separated the two germline ends. The CDR3 spans 14 residues. CDR3 DNA: TGCGCCAGCACGGGGGGCGCGGCGGGCACTGAAGCTTTCTTT. As protein: CASTGGAAGTEAFF.

The chain has TRBV27 and TRBJ2-4, with TRBD1 identical over 7 bases. Trimming took 4 bases from V and 3 from J; bases not matched to a gene: 9. Germline CDR1 reads MNHEY; CDR2 reads SMNVEV (reference sequence). The CDR3 runs 16 residues. CDR3 loop: CASSYKGAYNKNIQYF. Written as DNA, the CDR3 is TGTGCCAGCAGTTATAAGGGGGCGTATAACAAAAACATTCAGTACTTC.

This clonotype was counted a few times. The chain couples TRBV9 to TRBJ1-2; possibly TRBD1 for D (6 bases). The CDR3 has 15 amino acids. Trimming left V 3 bases short and J 8 bases short, with 20 bases between. Germline CDR1 SGDLS, CDR2 YYNGEE. This chain's CDR3 is CASSGRNLGAGGYTF. In DNA form, the CDR3 reads TGTGCCAGCAGCGGTCGAAATTTGGGGGCTGGCGGCTACACCTTC.

This clonotype came up a few times. The rearrangement links TRBV14 to TRBJ2-7; TRBD2 matches at 10 bases. The CDR3 is 16 amino acids. From germline, CDR1 is SGHDN and CDR2 FVKESK. V was clipped by 4 bases and J by 4 bases; unmatched bases: 10. CDR3 protein: CASSLQRGGSQYEQYF. Here the CDR3 DNA reads TGTGCCAGCAGCCTCCAGCGGGGGGGCTCTCAATACGAGCAGTACTTC.

The chain combines TRBV10-2 with TRBJ2-7; 12 bases map to TRBD1. Germline loops: CDR1 WSHSY, CDR2 SAAADI. CDR3 length: 13 amino acids. V gave up 10 bases and J gave up 7 bases; unmatched junction bases: 8. The CDR3 loop is CATRDRGPGEQYF. CDR3 DNA: TGCGCCACCCGGGACAGGGGGCCGGGAGAGCAGTACTTC.

The V call is TRBV7-9, the J call TRBJ2-7, with D perhaps matching TRBD2 (6 bases). Germline V gene data show CDR1 as SEHNR and CDR2 as FQNEAQ (reference sequence). The CDR3 has 13 residues. V lost 10 bases, J lost 0 bases, and 13 bases lay in between. The CDR3 nucleotides are TGTGCCATTACTAGCCGGAGCTCCTACGAGCAGTACTTC. This encodes CAITSRSSYEQYF.

V gene TRBV29-1 combines with J gene TRBJ1-1; no reliable D call. CDR3 length: 11 residues. V lost 7 bases to trimming and J lost 4 bases, with 10 bases between them. The germline CDR1 and CDR2 sequences are SQVTM and ANQGSEA. CDR3 residues: CSGRLITEAFF. The CDR3 DNA sequence: TGCAGCGGCAGGCTGATCACTGAAGCTTTCTTT.

This clonotype was counted at least ten times. The chain combines TRBV25-1 with TRBJ1-2; 7 nucleotides align to TRBD1. The CDR3 has 15 amino acids. Germline CDR1 MGHDK, CDR2 SYGVNS. The trim removed 5 bases at V and 5 bases at J, leaving 11 bases unmatched. The DNA for the CDR3 is TGTGCCAGCAGTCCCCGGGACAGTCTTTTATATGGCTACACCTTC. It codes for CASSPRDSLLYGYTF.

This clonotype was seen a handful of times. The chain employs TRBV11-2 and TRBJ2-1; 13 bases are shared with TRBD2. From germline, CDR1 is SGHAT and CDR2 FQNNGV. The V segment lost 0 bases and the J segment 7 bases; nucleotides outside the gene matches: 9. CDR3 size: 18 residues. The CDR3 sequence: CASSLELWTSGSRNEQFF. The CDR3 bases are TGTGCCAGCAGCTTAGAACTTTGGACTAGCGGGAGTCGGAATGAGCAGTTCTTC. The variable domain in full, completed from reference TRBV11-2 and TRBJ2-1, reads EAGVAQSPRYKIIEKRQSVAFWCNPISGHATLYWYQQILGQGPKLLIQFQNNGVVDDSQLPKDRFSAERLKGVDSTLKIQPAKLEDSAVYLCASSLELWTSGSRNEQFFGPGTRLTVL.

In its sample, this clonotype was seen a few times. The CDR3 region is CASSSLPRGIETQYF. The CDR3 region has the DNA TGTGCCAGCAGTTCCCTCCCGCGGGGGATAGAGACCCAGTACTTC. The V gene is TRBV6-6, the J gene TRBJ2-5, with 7 bases identical to TRBD2. The ends lost 4 bases at V and 4 bases at J; junction bases unmatched: 9. Germline V gene sequence: CDR1 MNHNY, CDR2 SVGAGI (reference sequence). The CDR3 runs to 15 residues.

The J gene is TRBJ2-7, the V gene TRBV7-8, with 7 bases matching TRBD2. The J segment lost 0 bases and the V segment lost 3 bases, leaving 5 bases of the junction unmatched. Looked up from germline, CDR1 is SGHVS and CDR2 is FQNEAQ. The CDR3 covers 15 residues. The DNA for the CDR3 is TGTGCCAGCAGCTTTTCCGGGAGGAGCTCCTACGAGCAGTACTTC. It is translated as CASSFSGRSSYEQYF.

The rearrangement joins TRBV2 to TRBJ2-5; D is undetermined. The CDR3 is 14 amino acids. In germline, CDR1 is SNHLY, CDR2 FYNNEI. Deletions cut 8 bases from V and 0 bases from J, with 13 bases between. The CDR3 reads CASSPTVYQETQYF. The CDR3 DNA follows: TGTGCCAGCTCTCCTACGGTGTACCAAGAGACCCAGTACTTC. The complete variable domain, with remaining parts taken from reference TRBV2 and TRBJ2-5, reads EPEVTQTPSHQVTQMGQEVILRCVPISNHLYFYWYRQILGQKVEFLVSFYNNEISEKSEIFDDQFSVERPDGSNFTLKIRSTKLEDSAMYFCASSPTVYQETQYFGPGTRLLVL.

This clonotype was counted many times. This chain uses TRBV9 with TRBJ2-7; 8 bases are shared with TRBD1. Trimming cost V 4 bases and J 6 bases; bases outside gene matches: 12. The germline V gene encodes CDR1 SGDLS and CDR2 YYNGEE. There are 15 residues in the CDR3. The CDR3 DNA sequence: TGTGCCAGCAGCTGGGGACAGGAAGGTGCAGGCGAGCAGTACTTC. Translating it yields CASSWGQEGAGEQYF.

This clonotype appeared once. The rearrangement joins TRBV5-1 to TRBJ2-1; 11 positions match TRBD1. CDR1 and CDR2 from the germline V gene are SGHRS and YFSETQ. V shed 2 bases and J 4 bases; nucleotides not matched to a gene: 2. The CDR3 is 15 residues long. The DNA for the CDR3 is TGCGCCAGCAGCTTTGGGACAGGGGGATACAATGAGCAGTTCTTC. Protein sequence: CASSFGTGGYNEQFF.

This clonotype was found a few times. The V gene is TRBV12-3 or TRBV12-4, the J gene TRBJ2-5; no clear D gene. CDR3 length: 12 residues. The V gene lost 5 bases and the J gene lost 7 bases, with 11 bases spanning the gap. In DNA form, the CDR3 reads TGTGCCAGCAGTGCGAAGGGATGGACCCAGTACTTC. Residues: CASSAKGWTQYF.

This clonotype was seen ten or more times. The V gene is TRBV6-5, the J gene TRBJ2-3, with 7 nucleotides matching TRBD2. The CDR3 covers 15 residues. Germline values: CDR1 MNHEY, CDR2 SVGAGI. V trimming: 1 base; J trimming: 6 bases; junction bases outside the gene matches: 7. The CDR3 here is CASSYWGGDGDTQYF. As DNA, the CDR3 is TGTGCCAGCAGTTACTGGGGGGGAGACGGGGATACGCAGTATTTT.

This rearrangement joins TRBV12-3 or TRBV12-4 to TRBJ1-5, with D perhaps matching TRBD1 (5 bases). This CDR3 comprises 15 residues. The V gene lost 3 bases and the J gene lost 2 bases, with 11 bases spanning the gap. The CDR3 nucleotides are TGTGCCAGCAGTTTGATGGGGGAAGGCAATCAGCCCCAGCATTTT. Its translation: CASSLMGEGNQPQHF.

V gene TRBV7-9 combines with J gene TRBJ2-5; D is possibly TRBD2 (6 bases). V lost 8 bases, J lost 4 bases, and 20 bases lay in between. CDR3 length: 15 amino acids. Germline CDR1 and CDR2: SEHNR and FQNEAQ (reference sequence). CDR3 sequence reads: CASRPPGRGGETQYF. The CDR3 coding sequence is TGTGCCAGCCGACCACCCGGGAGAGGAGGAGAGACCCAGTACTTC.

In this sample, this clonotype turned up a few times. The chain has TRBV11-3 and TRBJ2-6, with D unclear. CDR1 is SGHNT and CDR2 is YENEEA in the germline V gene. The CDR3 sequence is 14 residues long. V was trimmed by 3 bases and J by 0 bases, leaving 3 bases between them. The CDR3 nucleotides are TGTGCCAGCAGCTTTAGCTCTGGGGCCAACGTCCTGACTTTC. It is translated as CASSFSSGANVLTF.

The chain links TRBV20-1 to TRBJ1-4; the D gene is possibly TRBD1 (5 bases). Germline lookup yields CDR1 DFQATT and CDR2 SNEGSKA (reference sequence). The CDR3 loop spans 12 amino acids. V was clipped by 8 bases and J by 7 bases, with 14 bases between them. The CDR3 DNA is TGCAGTCAGCAGGGTATAGGTGAAAAACTGTTTTTT. Translating gives CSQQGIGEKLFF.

The J gene is TRBJ2-4, the V gene TRBV3-1; D is perhaps TRBD2 (5 bases). This CDR3 spans 15 amino acids. Per germline, CDR1 LGHDT and CDR2 YNNKEL (reference sequence). Trimming removed 6 bases from V and 2 bases from J, with 14 bases in between. CDR3 in DNA: TGTGCCAGCAGTAACTCTCCGGGGTCCAAAAACATTCAGTACTTC. It yields the protein CASSNSPGSKNIQYF.

In this sample, this clonotype turned up a few times. The rearrangement joins TRBV14 to TRBJ1-5; no clear D gene. Germline CDR1 SGHDN, CDR2 FVKESK. The V end lost 1 base, the J end lost 4 bases, and 11 bases lay between the germline ends. The CDR3 consists of 15 residues. CDR3 nucleotide sequence: TGTGCCAGCAGCCAAGGGAACGGAATAAATCAGCCCCAGCATTTT. It codes for CASSQGNGINQPQHF.

The sample holds a few counts of this clonotype. This rearrangement joins TRBV5-1 to TRBJ2-3; D gene uncertain. V lost 4 bases and J 4 bases, leaving 13 bases between the germline ends. The CDR3 contains 14 residues. CDR1 and CDR2 (germline): SGHRS, YFSETQ. The CDR3 coding sequence is TGCGCCAGCAGCCCCGGCTCAGTCCCAGATACGCAGTATTTT. It translates to CASSPGSVPDTQYF.

There are a few counts of this clonotype. The rearrangement joins TRBV21-1 to TRBJ2-5; the D call of TRBD1 is as the table states it, not checked on the DNA. TRBV21-1 counts as a pseudogene. The CDR3 covers 15 residues. CDR3 sequence reads: CAVSTTRGRGGTQYF. The CDR3, as DNA: TGTGCCGTTAGCACCACCAGGGGGCGCGGAGGGACCCAGTACTTC.

CDR3 sequence (DNA): TGCGCCAGCAGCTTGGAGGTTTTGGGCAGGGGAGCAAGTCGTGAGCAGTTCTTC. The encoded protein is CASSLEVLGRGASREQFF. The V and J genes are TRBV5-1 and TRBJ2-1, with D possibly matching TRBD1 (6 bases). Trimming stripped 0 bases from V and 9 bases from J, with 25 bases between. CDR1 is SGHRS and CDR2 is YFSETQ in the germline V gene. The CDR3 runs 18 residues.